The clone carrying this T cell receptor beta chain was detected only once. Blood was sampled at baseline, cycle 4 day 1, and cycle 7 day 1. This specimen comes from a study of OX40 agonist ivuxolimab in advanced cancers. Background on the study: Patients received intravenous ivuxolimab every 2 weeks at 0.01 to 10 mg/kg.

The table came from immunoSEQ multiplex PCR; TCRdb's copy has only in-frame clones and leaves some out. The sample contains around 66,000 clones, less than 85% of which appear only once. Trimming removed 0 bases from V and 5 bases from J; junction bases left unmatched: 3. Germline V CDR1 and CDR2: MNHNS, SASEGT. CDR3 length: 14 residues. The rearrangement joins TRBV6-1 to TRBJ1-1; 7 positions match TRBD1. The sequence was obtained from an adult with an advanced solid tumor such as melanoma, head and neck, liver or kidney cancer. The sequenced sample was CD4+ or CD8+ T cells sorted from blood, obtained in a trial of the OX40 agonist ivuxolimab. The CDR3 loop reads CASSEAGGRTEAFF. The CDR3 DNA is TGTGCCAGCAGTGAAGCAGGGGGCCGGACTGAAGCTTTCTTT.